This TCR beta chain was identified during a study of T cells in Graves' hyperthyroidism and ophthalmopathy. Study-wide background: Peripheral blood collection took place at initial diagnosis, before any treatment.

Investigators excluded patients with uncontrolled infection, other autoimmune disease, pregnancy or lactation. Amplified TCR beta CDR3 regions came from RNA transcripts. With the HTBI primer set, the TCR CDR3 went through a first round of RT-PCR. TCRdb ran MiXCR on the multiplex PCR reads and lists one entry per CDR3 protein. Among some 490,000 distinct CDR3 sequences, roughly 23% were seen once, and the ten largest hold around 54%. Sample: blood. The receptor was isolated from a woman in her sixties or seventies with Graves' ophthalmopathy.

CDR3: CASSERLAKNIQYF. CDR3 nucleotides: TGCGCCAGCAGTGAGCGGCTAGCCAAAAACATTCAGTACTTC. This chain joins TRBV10-2 and TRBJ2-4; D remains ambiguous. Germline loops: CDR1 WSHSY, CDR2 SAAADI. There are 14 residues in the CDR3. Trimming took 2 bases from V and 0 from J, leaving 5 bases between them.